Listed below are T cell receptor beta chains from one sample, sequenced in a study of CD8 T cells in ankylosing spondylitis. Using its own MiXCR run on the 5' RACE reads, TCRdb lists one record per CDR3 protein. The table lists about 390,000 distinct CDR3 sequences, approximately 20% of them singletons. Sequencing was performed on blood, either unsorted or a sorted T cell fraction (not recorded which). These receptors all stem from a male donor with ankylosing spondylitis. CDR3s include the opening cysteine and the closing phenylalanine or tryptophan. D genes are given only for firm matches. Clone sizes are given selectively: once, few, many, or a class where the clone is expanded.

clone size | D gene | J gene | V gene | CDR3 DNA | CDR3 protein
NA | NA | TRBJ2-1 | TRBV20-1 | TGCAGTGCTAGCTCCAGCATCGATGAGCAGTTCTTC | CSASSSIDEQFF
NA | NA | TRBJ2-7 | TRBV10-3 | TGTGCCACCAGGGGTCTGGCGGACACGGGGGACTACGAGCAGTACTTC | CATRGLADTGDYEQYF
few | NA | TRBJ2-1 | TRBV10-3 | TGTGCCACCTTAGTACACCCTTCCTCCTACAATGAGCAGTTCTTC | CATLVHPSSYNEQFF
NA | NA | TRBJ2-7 | TRBV9 | TGTGCCAGCGGCCCGGCAGGGAAAACCTACGAGCAGTACTTC | CASGPAGKTYEQYF
NA | NA | TRBJ2-2 | TRBV28 | TGTGCCAGCAGTTTACCGGGGACTAACACCGGGGAGCTGTTTTTT | CASSLPGTNTGELFF
few | NA | TRBJ1-5 | TRBV12-3/TRBV12-4 | TGTGCCAGCAGTCCCCGAGTTAGTGTGGGTAATCAGCCCCAGCATTTT | CASSPRVSVGNQPQHF
few | NA | TRBJ1-4 | TRBV29-1 | TGCAGCGTCACCGACAGTCTCGTGGGTGAAAAACTGTTTTTT | CSVTDSLVGEKLFF
NA | TRBD2 | TRBJ2-3 | TRBV12-3/TRBV12-4 | TGTACCAGCTCAGGGACTAGCGGGAGGGAATACACAGATACGCAGTATTTT | CTSSGTSGREYTDTQYF
few | TRBD2 | TRBJ2-1 | TRBV14 | TGTGCCAGCAGCCCAAGAAACCAGAGCCGGGGACTAGCGGGAGGAGGGGACAATGAGCAGTTCTTC | CASSPRNQSRGLAGGGDNEQFF
NA | NA | TRBJ1-1 | TRBV20-1 | TGCAGTGCTAGAGCCCCTTCTTGGGGTGACACTGAAGCTTTCTTT | CSARAPSWGDTEAFF
NA | NA | TRBJ1-2 | TRBV9 | TGTGCCAGCAGCGTGCTTCGGGGGGGCTACACCTTC | CASSVLRGGYTF